Listed below are T cell receptor beta chains from one sample, sequenced in a study of blood T cells in healthy people across ages. TCRdb re-derived calls from the 5' RACE reads in MiXCR, one entry per CDR3 protein. In the table there are 790,000 or so distinct CDR3 sequences, roughly 56% of which are singletons. Specimen: blood. The receptor set was obtained from a man aged 40-50 years in good health. Each CDR3 is given with its conserved first and last residue. The D gene is left open where the match is weak. Size is stated for part of the rows, as once, few or many counts, or as a class when the clone is expanded.

abundance: -; d_gene: TRBD1; v_gene: TRBV28; j_gene: TRBJ1-2; CDR3nt: TGTGCCAGTACGGGGGGGACAGGAGGAACTTATGGCTACACCTTC; CDR3aa: CASTGGTGGTYGYTF
abundance: -; d_gene: -; v_gene: TRBV12-3/TRBV12-4; j_gene: TRBJ1-4; CDR3nt: TGTGCCAGCACACTATACGTCAGCGGTAATGAAAAACTGTTTTTT; CDR3aa: CASTLYVSGNEKLFF
abundance: few; d_gene: TRBD1; v_gene: TRBV6-5; j_gene: TRBJ2-4; CDR3nt: TGTGCCAGCAGTCAACCGACAGGGGCGGACATTCAGTACTTC; CDR3aa: CASSQPTGADIQYF
abundance: -; d_gene: -; v_gene: TRBV12-3/TRBV12-4; j_gene: TRBJ2-1; CDR3nt: TGTGCCAGCAGTCCGCAGGAGAACCTATACAATGAGCAGTTCTTC; CDR3aa: CASSPQENLYNEQFF
abundance: -; d_gene: TRBD2; v_gene: TRBV29-1; j_gene: TRBJ2-5; CDR3nt: TGCAGCGTCCCTCTAGCGGGGTGGGAGACCCAGTACTTC; CDR3aa: CSVPLAGWETQYF
abundance: -; d_gene: -; v_gene: TRBV10-2; j_gene: TRBJ2-5; CDR3nt: TGCGCCAGCAGTGAAGGGCAGCGTGGGGAGACCCAGTACTTC; CDR3aa: CASSEGQRGETQYF
abundance: -; d_gene: -; v_gene: TRBV6-1; j_gene: TRBJ2-5; CDR3nt: TGTGCCAGCATCATGACGGGGGTCCAAGAGACCCAGTACTTC; CDR3aa: CASIMTGVQETQYF
abundance: -; d_gene: -; v_gene: TRBV10-3; j_gene: TRBJ2-1; CDR3nt: TGTGCCATCGTAGACCCCGCCTACAATGAGCAGTTCTTC; CDR3aa: CAIVDPAYNEQFF
abundance: few; d_gene: TRBD1; v_gene: TRBV12-3/TRBV12-4; j_gene: TRBJ1-5; CDR3nt: TGTGCCAGCAGTCCCCAGGGGGGGGCCAATCAGCCCCAGCATTTT; CDR3aa: CASSPQGGANQPQHF
abundance: -; d_gene: -; v_gene: TRBV15; j_gene: TRBJ2-3; CDR3nt: TGTGCCACCAGCACGCGAGGGGGCACAGATACGCAGTATTTT; CDR3aa: CATSTRGGTDTQYF
abundance: -; d_gene: TRBD1; v_gene: TRBV5-1; j_gene: TRBJ1-1; CDR3nt: TGCGCCAGCAGCTGGGGACAGGGGGAGATGGTTGAAGCTTTCTTT; CDR3aa: CASSWGQGEMVEAFF
abundance: -; d_gene: -; v_gene: TRBV5-1; j_gene: TRBJ2-4; CDR3nt: TGCGCCAGCAGCGCCTCGGACGGGGACATTCAGTACTTC; CDR3aa: CASSASDGDIQYF
abundance: -; d_gene: -; v_gene: TRBV20-1; j_gene: TRBJ2-7; CDR3nt: TGCGGTGCTAGAGTAGGTTTCTCCTACGAGCAGTACTTC; CDR3aa: CGARVGFSYEQYF
abundance: -; d_gene: -; v_gene: TRBV20-1; j_gene: TRBJ1-6; CDR3nt: TGCAGTGCTAGAGATCGGGACCGGCTGAGCTCCTATAATTCACCCCTCCACTTT; CDR3aa: CSARDRDRLSSYNSPLHF
abundance: -; d_gene: -; v_gene: TRBV7-9; j_gene: TRBJ2-5; CDR3nt: TGTGCCAGCAGCTTAGAGGGTTTGGCCATACAAGAGACCCAGTACTTC; CDR3aa: CASSLEGLAIQETQYF
abundance: -; d_gene: TRBD1; v_gene: TRBV27; j_gene: TRBJ2-1; CDR3nt: TGTGCCAGCCACTCCTCGGGACAGACCAACAATGAGCAGTTCTTC; CDR3aa: CASHSSGQTNNEQFF
abundance: -; d_gene: -; v_gene: TRBV6-2/TRBV6-3; j_gene: TRBJ2-5; CDR3nt: TGTGCCAGCAAGGGGGTACTAGCGACGCAAGAGACCCAGTACTTC; CDR3aa: CASKGVLATQETQYF
abundance: -; d_gene: TRBD1; v_gene: TRBV12-3/TRBV12-4; j_gene: TRBJ1-2; CDR3nt: TGTGCCAGCAGCCCGATGGGGGGACAGGGTGTAGGTTTCGGTGGCTACACCTTC; CDR3aa: CASSPMGGQGVGFGGYTF
abundance: -; d_gene: -; v_gene: TRBV15; j_gene: TRBJ2-7; CDR3nt: TGTGCCACCAGCAGAGATTTGGGGGCATCAAGGGCCTACGAGCAGTACTTC; CDR3aa: CATSRDLGASRAYEQYF
abundance: few; d_gene: TRBD2; v_gene: TRBV20-1; j_gene: TRBJ2-1; CDR3nt: TGCAGTGCTCCTAGCGTCCTAGCGGGGACCAGAAATGAGCAGTTCTTC; CDR3aa: CSAPSVLAGTRNEQFF
abundance: few; d_gene: -; v_gene: TRBV12-3/TRBV12-4; j_gene: TRBJ2-3; CDR3nt: TGTGCCAGCAGCAGCCGTGACACTTTTGGTCCGGATACGCAGTATTTT; CDR3aa: CASSSRDTFGPDTQYF
abundance: -; d_gene: TRBD1; v_gene: TRBV19; j_gene: TRBJ1-1; CDR3nt: TGTGCCATTAGGGGGACAGGGGTCACTGAGGCTTTCTTT; CDR3aa: CAIRGTGVTEAFF
abundance: few; d_gene: TRBD1; v_gene: TRBV2; j_gene: TRBJ1-4; CDR3nt: TGTGCCAGCAGGTCAGGGGGTAGCATTGAAAAACTGTTTTTT; CDR3aa: CASRSGGSIEKLFF
abundance: once; d_gene: -; v_gene: TRBV6-2/TRBV6-3; j_gene: TRBJ2-7; CDR3nt: TGTGCCAGCGCACTTACCTCCTACGAGCAGTACTTC; CDR3aa: CASALTSYEQYF